This T cell receptor (beta chain) was observed in a study of shared clonotypes between healthy human individuals. Clones were read by immunoSEQ multiplex PCR, and TCRdb kept only the in-frame ones, dropping some. The sample lists some 240,000 clones; 65% to 70% were seen once. In germline, CDR1 is KGHSH, CDR2 LQKENI. The V gene lost 3 bases and the J gene lost 4 bases, with 7 bases spanning the gap. This CDR3 has 12 residues. Regarding this clone: Other DNA sequences in this specimen translate into the identical CDR3.

The chain joins TRBV18 to TRBJ2-7; the D gene is possibly TRBD2 (6 bases). The sample comprised memory CD4+ T cells sorted from blood. The subset: CD45RA-negative fraction. This TCR was recovered from a man aged 25 to 40 in good health. CDR3 amino acids: CASSPGGYEQYF. CDR3 bases: TGTGCCAGCTCACCCGGAGGGTACGAGCAGTACTTC.